The rows below give T cell receptor beta chains drawn from one sample of a study of T cell responses to AZD1222 COVID-19 vaccine. Generated by immunoSEQ multiplex PCR, the TCRdb table keeps only in-frame clones and is missing some. The table includes more than 85,000 clones, 85% to 90% detected once. The sample here was peripheral blood, taken 28 days after the second AZD1222 dose. These TCRs come from an adult who received the AZD1222 COVID-19 vaccine. Each CDR3 is given with its conserved first and last residue. The D gene is left open where the match is weak. Some rows have no size entry. The others give once, few or many, or a class for an expanded clone.

d_gene,v_gene,j_gene,abundance,CDR3nt,CDR3aa
TRBD1,TRBV5-6,TRBJ2-3,.,TGTGCCAGCAGCTTTACAGGGGCGGATACGCAGTATTTT,CASSFTGADTQYF
TRBD1,TRBV7-2,TRBJ1-6,.,TGTGCCAGCAGCTTACAGGGGGCTAAATCACCCCTCCACTTT,CASSLQGAKSPLHF
TRBD2,TRBV11-3,TRBJ2-1,.,TGTGCCAGCAGCTTTGGGACTAGGTACAATGAGCAGTTCTTC,CASSFGTRYNEQFF
.,TRBV6-5,TRBJ1-6,.,TGTGCCACAGGAGACTCCTATAATTCACCCCTCCACTTT,CATGDSYNSPLHF
TRBD2,TRBV10-3,TRBJ2-1,.,TGTGCCACAAGGGGTGCTAGCGGGGGCAATGAGCAGTTCTTC,CATRGASGGNEQFF
.,TRBV18,TRBJ1-1,.,TGTGCCAGCTCACCATCCGAAGGGGCCACTGAAGCTTTCTTT,CASSPSEGATEAFF
.,TRBV7-9,TRBJ2-7,.,TGTGCCAGCAGCCAAGTAGGGGCCGAGCAGTACTTC,CASSQVGAEQYF
.,TRBV5-1,TRBJ1-5,few,TGCGCCAGCAGCTCCGCCCCGGGGCGCAATCAGCCCCAGCATTTT,CASSSAPGRNQPQHF
TRBD1,TRBV18,TRBJ1-6,.,TGTGCCAGCTCACCGGCAGGGGGATTTGGTTCACCCCTCCACTTT,CASSPAGGFGSPLHF
TRBD1,TRBV9,TRBJ1-6,.,TGTGCCAGCAGCGTAGGCCGGACAGGGGACTCACCCCTCCACTTT,CASSVGRTGDSPLHF
.,TRBV14,TRBJ1-6,.,TGTGCCAGCAGCGCCAGACTCAATTCACCCCTCCACTTT,CASSARLNSPLHF
.,TRBV5-4,TRBJ1-6,few,TGTGCCAGCCGCACCTGGACTCCCCAAAATTCACCCCTCCACTTT,CASRTWTPQNSPLHF
TRBD1,TRBV18,TRBJ2-3,.,TGTGCCAGCTCACGGGACAGAACAGATACGCAGTATTTT,CASSRDRTDTQYF
.,TRBV18,TRBJ1-3,.,TGTGCCAGCTCACCCGGACAGCCGATCGACTCGGGAAACACCATATATTTT,CASSPGQPIDSGNTIYF
.,TRBV6-2/TRBV6-3,TRBJ1-5,.,TGTGCCAGCAGTTATTCCGGGACTCCCTGGGGTCAGCCCCAGCATTTT,CASSYSGTPWGQPQHF
.,TRBV9,TRBJ1-5,.,TGTGCCAGCAGCGTAGGAGGGGGAGCCCAGCCCCAGCATTTT,CASSVGGGAQPQHF
.,TRBV27,TRBJ1-5,.,TGTGCCAGCAGTAACAGACGGTTAGAGCCCCAGCATTTT,CASSNRRLEPQHF
TRBD2,TRBV5-1,TRBJ2-1,.,TGCGCCAGCAGCGTGGGGGGACTAGCGGGAATCCATGAGCAGTTCTTC,CASSVGGLAGIHEQFF
.,TRBV12-3/TRBV12-4,TRBJ2-7,.,TGTGCCAGCAGTGGGGGGGCGGACTACGAGCAGTACTTC,CASSGGADYEQYF
TRBD2,TRBV3-1/TRBV3-2,TRBJ2-1,once,TGTGCCAGCAGTCATACTAGCGATGAGCAGTTCTTC,CASSHTSDEQFF
.,TRBV11-3,TRBJ2-5,once,TGTGCCAGCAGCCCGTGGAGGGGGGCCCCCCAAGAGACCCAGTACTTC,CASSPWRGAPQETQYF
.,TRBV6-5,TRBJ1-4,.,TGTGCCAGCAGTCGCAACAGGGAGGGTGAAAAACTGTTTTTT,CASSRNREGEKLFF
.,TRBV7-9,TRBJ2-7,.,TGTGCCAGCAGCTCGAACTGGGAGCAGTACTTC,CASSSNWEQYF
.,TRBV6-6,TRBJ1-2,.,TGTGCCAGCAGTAGAACGCTTATGGGATTAGGAGGATTC,CASSRTLMGLGGF
TRBD1,TRBV3-1/TRBV3-2,TRBJ2-7,.,TGTGCCAGCAGCCAAGGGGGGACAGGGGTACGGGAGCAGTACTTC,CASSQGGTGVREQYF
.,TRBV28,TRBJ1-2,.,TGTGCCAGCCTCCGGAGGGCTAACTATGGCTACACCTTC,CASLRRANYGYTF
.,TRBV29-1,TRBJ2-5,.,TGCAGCGGTCAGTGGGGGCCAGAGACCCAGTACTTC,CSGQWGPETQYF
.,TRBV6-5,TRBJ1-4,.,TGTGCCAGCGGTTTTAATGAAAAACTGTTTTTT,CASGFNEKLFF
TRBD1,TRBV28,TRBJ1-5,once,TGTGCCAGCAGTTTAACGACAGGGCTCGGTTCCCTGGATCAGCCCCAGCATTTT,CASSLTTGLGSLDQPQHF
TRBD1,TRBV19,TRBJ2-1,.,TGTGCCAGTAGTATAACATGGACAGGGGGGCCCTACAATGAGCAGTTCTTC,CASSITWTGGPYNEQFF
.,TRBV29-1,TRBJ2-1,.,TGCAGCGTTGATTTCATAGGCAGGGGGGACAATGAGCAGTTCTTC,CSVDFIGRGDNEQFF
.,TRBV28,TRBJ1-2,.,TGTGCCAGCAGTCTCGATGGACAGTTCTATGGCTACACCTTC,CASSLDGQFYGYTF
.,TRBV3-1/TRBV3-2,TRBJ2-1,.,TGTGCCAGCAGCCCTCGGGGGTGGCCTGAGCAGTTCTTC,CASSPRGWPEQFF